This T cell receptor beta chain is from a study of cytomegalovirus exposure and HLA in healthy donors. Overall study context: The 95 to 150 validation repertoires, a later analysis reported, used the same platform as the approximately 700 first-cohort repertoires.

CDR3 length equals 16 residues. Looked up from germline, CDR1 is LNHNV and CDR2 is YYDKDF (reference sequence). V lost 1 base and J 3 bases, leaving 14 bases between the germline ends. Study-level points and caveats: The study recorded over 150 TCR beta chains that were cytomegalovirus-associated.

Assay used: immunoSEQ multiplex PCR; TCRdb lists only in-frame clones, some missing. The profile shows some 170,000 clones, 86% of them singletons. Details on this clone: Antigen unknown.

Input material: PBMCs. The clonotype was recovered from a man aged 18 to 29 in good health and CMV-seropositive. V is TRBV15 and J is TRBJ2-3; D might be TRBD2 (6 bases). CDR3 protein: CATSRGVSGQTDTQYF. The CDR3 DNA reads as TGTGCCACCAGCAGAGGGGTTAGCGGCCAGACAGATACGCAGTATTTT.